This T cell receptor (beta chain) was profiled in a study of T cells in localized non-small cell lung cancer (TCRdb year 2020). Describing the broader study: The study examined T cell repertoires in 200 to 250 patients with early-stage NSCLC and compared tumors with uninvolved tumor-adjacent lungs. NSCLC patients had a mean age of around 70 years, and 129 were male and 85 to 110 female. The cohort comprised some 240 treatment-naïve NSCLC patients with resected, localized lung tumors. The study at large found these results: Higher blood T cell density associated with longer overall survival, while higher adjacent-lung clonality associated with shorter survival. Because of the exploratory design, TCR variables were selected using unadjusted p-values without false-discovery rate correction. The highest T cell clonality was observed in uninvolved tumor-adjacent lung, where clonality exceeded that of tumor, suggesting that antigenic responses were more focused in uninvolved tumor-adjacent lung. Because multi-region sequencing of the tumors was not done, intratumor heterogeneity could not be ruled out. A median of approximately 62 of the top 100 tumor clones turned up in the paired uninvolved adjacent lung, and roughly 28 of those clones also ranked among the top 100 of that same adjacent lung.

Its CDR3 holds 11 amino acids, cysteine through phenylalanine. Only the CDR3 part of the read is kept: 33 bases, read in frame from the first base. CDR1 MDHEN and CDR2 SYDVKM are derived from the germline V gene. Clipping removes 7 bases from V and 13 bases from J, with 8 as the unmatched junction base count. At diagnosis, tumor, uninvolved tumor-adjacent lung and peripheral blood were collected and then preserved as a mix of FFPE and fresh-frozen material. For TCR repertoire profiling, the blood samples were analyzed as peripheral blood mononuclear cells. TCR beta CDR3 regions were sequenced from DNA using the immunoSEQ Assay. The paper's processing steps were these. T cell density was computed as TCR beta template counts normalized to usable DNA estimated by amplifying housekeeping genes. Richness was estimated using the preseqR package, with extrapolation to 400,000 templates for PBMC samples and to 120,000 templates for tissue samples. Clonality was defined by subtracting Pielou's evenness from one. Tissue-enriched TCRs were identified through differential abundance testing performed on productive amino-acid clonotypes, with a minimum total count of 5 and an alpha of 0.1. The Jaccard Index and the Morisita Overlap Index were used to quantify repertoire overlap between compartments. TCR beta CDR3s were clustered by GLIPH together with public tetramer-defined viral CDR3s, and at least three viral sequences plus V-gene enrichment were required for viral motifs. TCRdb carries this immuneACCESS record with in-frame sequences only. Its versions omit some clonotypes, under half of them owing to an unresolved V gene in the studies checked, with the rest unexplained. The DNA was the basis for D and trimming; V, J and clone size are from that table. This sample is represented by approximately 63,000 clones; 70% to 90% of them were singletons. The ten largest make up around 20% of the sample.

About this clone: Its antigen is currently not known. Nothing much larger sits one base from this clone, and base qualities are not available.

The rearrangement combines TRBV28 with TRBJ1-1, and 8 junctional nucleotides match TRBD1. The sample was peripheral blood, taken before any cancer treatment. This clonotype originated in a man between 40 and 69 years old with stage I squamous cell lung carcinoma. Read as DNA, the sequence is TGTGCCAGCACAATGAGACAGGGGAGTTTCTTT. Its translation is CASTMRQGSFF.